The TCR beta chain under discussion was sequenced for a study of siplizumab effects on memory and regulatory T cells. Study results and caveats: Neither a naive nor a memory phenotype was assignable to roughly 80-96% of proliferating CD4+ or CD8+ clones.

This CDR3 is 13 amino acids long. V was clipped by 1 base and J by 7 bases, with 10 bases between them. The V gene's germline CDR1 is MNHNS and CDR2 SASEGT. Points on this clone: Its antigen is currently unknown.

The repertoire was sequenced with immunoSEQ multiplex PCR; TCRdb's copy has only in-frame clones and lacks some. The sample includes about 110,000 clones, about 91% of them seen just once. The clonotype originates from a human donor in good health. Sequencing was done on a sample of Tregs sorted from blood. The chain uses TRBV6-1 and TRBJ1-2; weak D call: TRBD1 (5 bases). The CDR3 region has the DNA TGTGCCAGCAGTGAAGTTTTAGGGACTGGCTACACCTTC. It is translated as CASSEVLGTGYTF.